The 30 T cell receptor beta chains below come from one sample, sequenced in a study of cytomegalovirus exposure and HLA in healthy donors. A multiplex PCR was run with 60 Vbeta primers and 13 Jbeta primers. Clones were read by immunoSEQ multiplex PCR, and TCRdb kept only the in-frame ones, dropping some. The table shows tens of thousands of clones, with around 78% occurring only once. The specimen sequenced was PBMCs. Every receptor here comes from a male donor in good health and CMV-seropositive.

DNA for the CDR3: TGTGCCAGCAACGGACAGGGGGACGAGCAGTACTTC. Translating it yields CASNGQGDEQYF. The genes are TRBV5-7 and TRBJ2-7, with 10 nucleotides matching TRBD1. TRBV5-7 is recorded as an ORF, its role being uncertain. There are 12 residues in the CDR3. Unmatched junction bases numbered 2, after V lost 6 bases and J lost 5 bases.

The rearrangement joins TRBV18 to TRBJ2-7, with 12 bases lining up with TRBD2. Trimming took 5 bases from V and 5 from J; bases not matched to a gene: 10. CDR3 length: 16 residues. CDR1 KGHSH and CDR2 LQKENI come from the germline V gene. The CDR3 DNA follows: TGTGCCAGCTCATCAAAAACTAGCGGGGGGACTAACGAGCAGTACTTC. Translation: CASSSKTSGGTNEQYF. The variable domain in full, with the rest retrieved from reference TRBV18 and TRBJ2-7, is NAGVMQNPRHLVRRRGQEARLRCSPMKGHSHVYWYRQLPEEGLKFMVYLQKENIIDESGMPKERFSAEFPKEGPSILRIQQVVRGDSAAYFCASSSKTSGGTNEQYFGPGTRLTVT.

The rearrangement joins TRBV19 to TRBJ2-2; TRBD1 matches at 12 bases. In germline, CDR1 is LNHDA, CDR2 SQIVND (reference sequence). The CDR3 has 15 amino acids. V shed 4 bases, J shed 7 bases, and the junction held 4 bases outside the gene matches. The CDR3 nucleotides are TGTGCCAGTAGTAGGGACAGGGGGCTGGGCGGGGAGCTGTTTTTT. Protein sequence: CASSRDRGLGGELFF.

The gene calls are TRBV7-9 and TRBJ2-3; D might be TRBD1 (6 bases). V lost 2 bases, J lost 3 bases, and 15 bases lay in between. The CDR3 is made up of 16 amino acids. Germline V lookup: CDR1 SEHNR, CDR2 FQNEAQ (reference sequence). The chain's CDR3 is CASSLTGRLGTDTQYF. The CDR3 DNA reads as TGTGCCAGCAGCTTAACAGGGCGTTTGGGGACAGATACGCAGTATTTT.

The chain carries TRBV30 and TRBJ2-3; D perhaps matches TRBD1 (5 bases). Germline V CDR1 and CDR2: GTSNPN, SVGIG (reference sequence). Trimming removed 4 bases from V and 2 bases from J, with 13 bases in between. The CDR3 consists of 14 residues. CDR3 in DNA: TGTGCCTGGAACAGACAGTCCCCCACAGATACGCAGTATTTT. Protein: CAWNRQSPTDTQYF.

The chain has TRBV28 and TRBJ2-1; the match to TRBD2 covers 10 bases. In germline, CDR1 is MDHEN, CDR2 SYDVKM. Unmatched junction bases numbered 5, after V lost 3 bases and J lost 3 bases. The CDR3 runs 16 residues. The CDR3 loop reads CASSFRGLAVYNEQFF. The CDR3 coding sequence is TGTGCCAGCAGTTTCCGAGGACTAGCGGTCTACAATGAGCAGTTCTTC.

The genes are TRBV4-1 and TRBJ2-3, with a weak D call TRBD2 (5 bases). The V end was cut by 1 base, the J end by 0 bases, with 5 bases between. Germline V CDR1 and CDR2: MGHRA, YSYEKL. This CDR3 spans 14 amino acids. CDR3 sequence reads: CASSQAGSTDTQYF. CDR3 in DNA: TGCGCCAGCAGCCAAGCGGGGAGCACAGATACGCAGTATTTT.

This chain joins TRBV7-6 and TRBJ2-2, with 7 positions matching TRBD2. The CDR3 covers 19 residues. J lost 4 bases, V lost 2 bases, and 16 bases had no gene match. CDR1 is SGHVS and CDR2 is FNYEAQ in the germline V gene. The CDR3 reads CASSLRSGSGWQGTGELFF. In DNA form, the CDR3 reads TGTGCCAGCAGCTTACGGTCCGGTAGCGGGTGGCAGGGCACCGGGGAGCTGTTTTTT.

This clone has just a few counts. The chain has TRBV7-9 and TRBJ2-7; D might be TRBD1 (5 bases). V was shortened by 5 bases and J by 7 bases, with 15 bases between the two germline ends. The germline gives CDR1 SEHNR, CDR2 FQNEAQ (reference sequence). The CDR3 consists of 13 residues. CDR3 sequence: CASSARTSREQYF. As DNA, the CDR3 is TGTGCCAGCAGCGCACGGACATCTCGGGAGCAGTACTTC.

The rearrangement joins TRBV19 to TRBJ1-5; D not certain. There are 17 residues in the CDR3. Trimming pared 2 bases from V and 2 bases from J, leaving 16 bases between. Germline CDR1 reads LNHDA; CDR2 reads SQIVND (reference sequence). CDR3 sequence (DNA): TGTGCCAGTAGTATATTAGCCAAACCCCCTGGCAATCAGCCCCAGCATTTT. Translated: CASSILAKPPGNQPQHF.

The J gene is TRBJ1-5, the V gene TRBV5-6; tentative D call: TRBD1 (6 bases). V lost 4 bases and J lost 2, with 13 bases in between. Germline values: CDR1 SGHDT, CDR2 YYEEEE. The CDR3 runs 15 residues. CDR3 sequence: CASSTRGMRNQPQHF. The CDR3 DNA reads TGTGCCAGCAGCACCAGGGGTATGCGCAATCAGCCCCAGCATTTT.

As regards this clone: One end of the junction varies from germline; a read error may be responsible. The chain is built from TRBV14 and TRBJ2-5, with a possible D match to TRBD1 (5 bases). CDR1 and CDR2 (germline): SGHDN, FVKESK. The CDR3 is made up of 12 amino acids. The CDR3 loop is CASSQEGVRVNF. CDR3 DNA: TGTGCCAGCAGCCAAGAAGGCGTCAGGGTGAACTTC.

This clone was recorded a few times. This sequence joins TRBV6-5 and TRBJ2-1; 8 nucleotides agree with TRBD1. Trimming cost V 6 bases and J 8 bases; bases outside gene matches: 12. Germline V gene data show CDR1 as MNHEY and CDR2 as SVGAGI. The CDR3 covers 15 residues. The CDR3 DNA reads TGTGCCAGCAGCAGGGGACAGGCGATGAGGCATGAGCAGTTCTTC. Its protein product is CASSRGQAMRHEQFF.

V usage is TRBV2 and J usage is TRBJ2-2; no clear D gene. Trimming took 7 bases from V and 5 from J, leaving 8 bases between them. Germline V gene lookup returns CDR1 SNHLY and CDR2 FYNNEI. The CDR3 is 12 amino acids. CDR3 in DNA: TGTGCCAGCAACTTCCTGACCGGGGAGCTGTTTTTT. It translates to CASNFLTGELFF. The full variable domain, in which reference TRBV2 and TRBJ2-2 provide the parts outside the CDR3, is EPEVTQTPSHQVTQMGQEVILRCVPISNHLYFYWYRQILGQKVEFLVSFYNNEISEKSEIFDDQFSVERPDGSNFTLKIRSTKLEDSAMYFCASNFLTGELFFGEGSRLTVL.

J is TRBJ2-3 and V is TRBV18; a possible D gene is TRBD2 (5 bases). The V gene lost 0 bases and the J gene lost 2 bases, with 6 bases spanning the gap. Germline CDR1 reads KGHSH; CDR2 reads LQKENI. The CDR3 has 14 amino acids. CDR3 loop: CASSPPEDTDTQYF. In DNA, the CDR3 is TGTGCCAGCTCACCACCGGAGGACACAGATACGCAGTATTTT.

This chain connects TRBV7-2 to TRBJ1-1, with 8 positions matching TRBD1. V shed 2 bases and J 5 bases; nucleotides not matched to a gene: 10. CDR1 and CDR2 from the germline V gene are SGHTA and FQGNSA. The CDR3 loop spans 16 amino acids. This chain's CDR3 is CASSLSGQGARTEAFF. The CDR3 nucleotides are TGTGCCAGCAGCTTATCCGGGCAGGGGGCGCGTACTGAAGCTTTCTTT.

This chain uses TRBV28 with TRBJ1-1; weak D call: TRBD1 (5 bases). CDR3 length equals 14 residues. CDR1 and CDR2 (germline): MDHEN, SYDVKM. V lost 6 bases and J lost 3, with 14 bases in between. CDR3 coding DNA: TGTGCCAGCAGGCTGGGGGGTTTTTACACTGAAGCTTTCTTT. Protein product: CASRLGGFYTEAFF.

CDR3 DNA sequence: TGCGCCAGCACTAGCGGGAGAGATGAGCAGTTCTTC. It codes for CASTSGRDEQFF. The V gene is TRBV10-2, the J gene TRBJ2-1; TRBD2 agrees at 10 bases. This CDR3 contains 12 residues. The V and J ends lost 7 bases and 8 bases, in that order; junction bases with no gene match: 2. Germline V gene lookup returns CDR1 WSHSY and CDR2 SAAADI.

V is TRBV28 and J is TRBJ2-2; 7 positions agree with TRBD1. V lost 10 bases, J lost 1 base, and 18 bases stayed unmatched. The CDR3 runs to 18 residues. Germline V gives CDR1 MDHEN, CDR2 SYDVKM. The chain's CDR3 is CATQPGQWGRRNTGELFF. CDR3 sequence (DNA): TGTGCCACTCAGCCGGGACAGTGGGGACGTCGGAACACCGGGGAGCTGTTTTTT.

The V gene is TRBV30, the J gene TRBJ2-2; D is possibly TRBD2 (5 bases). The CDR3 is 16 residues long. Germline V gives CDR1 GTSNPN, CDR2 SVGIG (reference sequence). V dropped 0 bases and J dropped 7 bases, with 18 bases sitting between them. In DNA form, the CDR3 reads TGTGCCTGGAGTGTAGAGGGCTACGCCCCTTTCGGGGAGCTGTTTTTT. Amino acid sequence: CAWSVEGYAPFGELFF.

The CDR3 bases are TGTGCCAGCAGTTTATCCAGGGCAAATCAGCCCCAGCATTTT. It yields the protein CASSLSRANQPQHF. The chain employs TRBV28 and TRBJ1-5; a weak D match, TRBD1 (5 bases). V lost 1 base to trimming and J lost 4 bases, with 8 bases between them. Germline loops: CDR1 MDHEN, CDR2 SYDVKM. The CDR3 has 14 amino acids.

V is TRBV11-3 and J is TRBJ2-7, with 8 bases lining up with TRBD1. This CDR3 has 15 amino acids. V gave up 1 base and J gave up 3 bases; unmatched junction bases: 5. The V gene's germline CDR1 is SGHNT and CDR2 YENEEA. CDR3 sequence reads: CASSLGGTGGYEQYF. The CDR3 DNA sequence: TGTGCCAGCAGCTTAGGTGGGACAGGAGGCTACGAGCAGTACTTC. The full variable domain, its missing parts supplied by reference TRBV11-3 and TRBJ2-7, is EAGVVQSPRYKIIEKKQPVAFWCNPISGHNTLYWYLQNLGQGPELLIRYENEEAVDDSQLPKDRFSAERLKGVDSTLKIQPAELGDSAVYLCASSLGGTGGYEQYFGPGTRLTVT.

This chain links TRBV28 with TRBJ1-5; TRBD1 matches 8 bases. Germline CDR1 reads MDHEN; CDR2 reads SYDVKM. This CDR3 is built from 15 residues. J lost 0 bases, V lost 7 bases, and 5 bases had no gene match. The CDR3 loop is CASTIDRGSNQPQHF. Written as DNA, the CDR3 is TGTGCCAGCACCATTGACAGGGGTAGCAATCAGCCCCAGCATTTT.

J is TRBJ2-5 and V is TRBV5-4; 12 nucleotides match TRBD2. The length of the CDR3 is 16 residues. V gave up 4 bases and J gave up 3 bases; unmatched junction bases: 7. Germline V gene sequence: CDR1 SGHNT, CDR2 YYREEE (reference sequence). The CDR3 DNA reads as TGTGCCAGCAGCCCCGGACTAGCGGGAAAGAAAGAGACCCAGTACTTC. Its protein is CASSPGLAGKKETQYF.

V usage is TRBV6-1 and J usage is TRBJ2-1, with 8 bases aligning to TRBD2. The junction had 15 bases not matched to a gene; V was cut back by 2 bases and J by 0 bases. The CDR3 has 20 residues. Germline V gene lookup returns CDR1 MNHNS and CDR2 SASEGT. CDR3 sequence (DNA): TGTGCCAGCAGTGAACCATACCTGCTTGGTAGCGGGAACTCCTACAATGAGCAGTTCTTC. It is translated as CASSEPYLLGSGNSYNEQFF.

This clone turned up a few times. The chain employs TRBV2 and TRBJ1-2; D may be TRBD1 (6 bases). The CDR3 covers 16 residues. Trimming took off 0 bases at V and 6 bases at J, with 17 bases between the two ends. The germline CDR1 and CDR2 sequences are SNHLY and FYNNEI. CDR3 protein: CASSEALGRGKDGYTF. The CDR3 DNA follows: TGTGCCAGCAGTGAAGCGCTTGGCAGGGGCAAGGATGGCTACACCTTC.

The chain has TRBV6-1 and TRBJ2-5; D unresolved. V was shortened by 3 bases and J by 4 bases, with 9 bases between the two germline ends. Per the germline V gene, CDR1 is MNHNS and CDR2 is SASEGT. The CDR3 loop spans 13 amino acids. This CDR3 is CASSEGIAETQYF. CDR3 coding DNA: TGTGCCAGCAGTGAGGGCATCGCAGAGACCCAGTACTTC.

The V gene is TRBV4-1, the J gene TRBJ1-2, with D perhaps TRBD1 (6 bases). Germline lookup yields CDR1 MGHRA and CDR2 YSYEKL. This CDR3 is built from 12 residues. V was pared by 6 bases and J by 2 bases, with 7 bases between. The CDR3 is CASSQGNYGYTF. The CDR3 DNA is TGCGCCAGCAGTCAGGGGAACTATGGCTACACCTTC.

The CDR3 nucleotides are TGTGCCAGCAAGGAACTCGGACAGGGGTTGGGTATATCCTACAATGAGCAGTTCTTC. Translation gives CASKELGQGLGISYNEQFF. V is TRBV27 and J is TRBJ2-1, with 9 bases aligning to TRBD1. The CDR3 sequence is 19 residues long. Germline V gene lookup returns CDR1 MNHEY and CDR2 SMNVEV (reference sequence). V shed 7 bases, J shed 1 base, and the junction held 17 bases outside the gene matches.

The CDR3 reads CAWRGKAGRPYEQYF. The CDR3 coding sequence is TGTGCCTGGAGGGGTAAGGCGGGACGCCCCTACGAGCAGTACTTC. The chain has TRBV30 and TRBJ2-7, with D tentatively TRBD2 (6 bases). Germline CDR1 GTSNPN, CDR2 SVGIG (reference sequence). CDR3 length: 15 amino acids. Trimming cost V 3 bases and J 2 bases, with 17 bases left between them.